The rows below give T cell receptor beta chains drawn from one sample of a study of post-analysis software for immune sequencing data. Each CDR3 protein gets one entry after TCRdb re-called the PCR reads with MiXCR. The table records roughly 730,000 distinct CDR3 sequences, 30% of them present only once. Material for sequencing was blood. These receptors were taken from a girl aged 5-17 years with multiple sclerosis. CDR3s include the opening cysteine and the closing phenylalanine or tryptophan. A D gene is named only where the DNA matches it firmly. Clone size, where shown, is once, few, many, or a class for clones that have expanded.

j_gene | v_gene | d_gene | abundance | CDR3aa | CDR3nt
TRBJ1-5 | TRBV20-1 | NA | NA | CSARQPASRQPQHF | TGCAGTGCTAGACAGCCTGCCTCCCGGCAGCCCCAGCATTTT
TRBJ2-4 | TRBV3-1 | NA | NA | CASSHLGTSLAKNIQYF | TGTGCCAGCAGCCACCTGGGAACGTCGCTGGCCAAAAACATTCAGTACTTC
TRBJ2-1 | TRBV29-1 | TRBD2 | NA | CSVGTSGPPPYNEQFF | TGCAGCGTGGGTACTAGCGGCCCACCTCCTTACAATGAGCAGTTCTTC
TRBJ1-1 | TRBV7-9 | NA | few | CASSLEGETRNTEAFF | TGTGCCAGCAGCTTAGAGGGGGAGACCAGGAACACTGAAGCTTTCTTT
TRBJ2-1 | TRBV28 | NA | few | CASSFRDPREQFF | TGTGCCAGCAGTTTCCGGGACCCAAGAGAGCAGTTCTTC
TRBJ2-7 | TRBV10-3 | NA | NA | CAISETGGGYEQYF | TGTGCCATCAGTGAGACAGGAGGAGGTTACGAGCAGTACTTC
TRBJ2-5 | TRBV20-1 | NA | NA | CSAIWAGSQETQYF | TGCAGTGCTATATGGGCGGGAAGCCAAGAGACCCAGTACTTC
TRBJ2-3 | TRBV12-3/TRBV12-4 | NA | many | CASSLAGTDTQYF | TGTGCCAGCAGCTTAGCAGGGACAGATACGCAGTATTTT
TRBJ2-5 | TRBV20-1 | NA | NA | CSAPRAYWAQETQYF | TGCAGTGCTCCCCGTGCATATTGGGCCCAGGAGACCCAGTACTTC
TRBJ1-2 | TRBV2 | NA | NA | CASLIDRAYGYTF | TGTGCCAGCTTAATTGACAGAGCCTATGGCTACACCTTC
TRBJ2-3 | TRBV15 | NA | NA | CATSRDIEADTQYF | TGTGCCACCAGCAGAGATATAGAGGCAGATACGCAGTATTTT
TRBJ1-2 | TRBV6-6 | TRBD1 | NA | CASSYPSDRVVYGYTF | TGTGCCAGCAGTTACCCATCGGACAGGGTTGTCTATGGCTACACCTTC
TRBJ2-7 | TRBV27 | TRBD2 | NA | CASRTSGSNIYEQYF | TGTGCCAGCAGGACTAGCGGGAGTAATATCTACGAGCAGTACTTC
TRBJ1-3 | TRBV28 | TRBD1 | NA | CASSLPTGTALSGNTIYF | TGTGCCAGCAGTTTACCCACCGGGACAGCGCTCTCTGGAAACACCATATATTTT
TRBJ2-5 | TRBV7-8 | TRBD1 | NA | CASSLRSMTGDQETQYF | TGTGCCAGCAGCTTAAGGTCGATGACAGGGGACCAAGAGACCCAGTACTTC
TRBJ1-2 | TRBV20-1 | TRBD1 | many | CSAPDRGTGNGYTF | TGCAGTGCCCCCGATAGAGGGACAGGGAATGGCTACACCTTC
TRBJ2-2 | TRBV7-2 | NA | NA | CASSFAGLTGELFF | TGTGCCAGCAGCTTTGCAGGGCTCACCGGGGAGCTGTTTTTT
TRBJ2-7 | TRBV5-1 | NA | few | CASSLNPEKDEQYF | TGCGCCAGCAGCCTCAACCCCGAAAAGGACGAGCAGTACTTC
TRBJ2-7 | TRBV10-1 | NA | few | CASSEGFGRTSYEQYF | TGCGCCAGCAGTGAAGGTTTTGGACGGACCTCCTACGAGCAGTACTTC
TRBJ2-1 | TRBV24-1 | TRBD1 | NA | CATSDKTGSSYNEQFF | TGTGCCACCAGTGATAAGACAGGGAGCTCCTACAATGAGCAGTTCTTC
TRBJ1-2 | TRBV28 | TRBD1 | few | CASSFRGTGTGSYGYTF | TGTGCCAGCAGTTTCAGAGGAACCGGGACAGGGAGTTATGGCTACACCTTC
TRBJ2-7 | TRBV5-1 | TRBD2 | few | CASSWKRDSTREQYF | TGCGCCAGCAGCTGGAAGCGGGATAGTACGAGGGAGCAGTACTTC
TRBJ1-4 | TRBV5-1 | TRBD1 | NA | CASSRERQGANEKLFF | TGCGCCAGCAGCCGGGAGCGTCAGGGGGCTAATGAAAAACTGTTTTTT
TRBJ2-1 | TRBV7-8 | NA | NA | CASSLRQTTIYNEQFF | TGTGCCAGCAGCTTACGGCAGACGACCATTTACAATGAGCAGTTCTTC